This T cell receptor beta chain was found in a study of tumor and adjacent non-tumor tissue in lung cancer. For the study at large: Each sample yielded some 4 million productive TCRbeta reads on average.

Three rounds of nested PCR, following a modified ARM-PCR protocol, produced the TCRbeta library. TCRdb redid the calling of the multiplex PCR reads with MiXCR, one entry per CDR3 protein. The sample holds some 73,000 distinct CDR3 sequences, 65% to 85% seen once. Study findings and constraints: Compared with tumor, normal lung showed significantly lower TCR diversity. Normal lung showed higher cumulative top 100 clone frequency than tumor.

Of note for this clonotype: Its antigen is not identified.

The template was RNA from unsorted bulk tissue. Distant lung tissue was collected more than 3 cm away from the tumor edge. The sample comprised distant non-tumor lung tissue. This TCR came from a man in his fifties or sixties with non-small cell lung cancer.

CDR3 in amino acids: CASSLRGRSGHQTQYF. Here the CDR3 DNA reads TGTGCCAGCAGCTTAAGGGGTCGGTCAGGACACCAGACCCAGTACTTC. This chain uses TRBV11-3 with TRBJ2-5, with D tentatively TRBD1 (5 bases). Germline CDR1 is SGHNT and CDR2 is YENEEA. The CDR3 consists of 16 residues. Trimming removed 2 bases from V and 6 bases from J, with 19 bases in between.